One and the same sample provided the 29 T cell receptor beta chains below, sequenced in a study of CXCR3-negative and CXCR3-positive naive CD8 T cells. The study made its TRB cDNA libraries by 5' RACE, adding UMI labels. From its re-call of the 5' RACE reads, TCRdb lists each CDR3 protein once, without DNA. The sample has about 120,000 distinct CDR3 sequences. The sequenced sample consisted of naive CXCR3- CD8+ T cells from blood. Subset denoted: CD45RO-CCR7+CD27+CD95- naive CD8+ T cells lacking CXCR3 (TNR3-). These receptors were taken from a human donor in good health. Some clones in this sample may be carry-over from other donors' samples.

V is TRBV5-5 and J is TRBJ1-2. The CDR3 is 14 amino acids. The germline V gene has CDR1 SGHKS and CDR2 YYEKEE (reference sequence). This CDR3 reads CASSWDGDNYGYTF.

The CDR3 loop reads CASSRARAGDYEQYF. The gene calls are TRBV4-1 and TRBJ2-7; TCRdb's D call of TRBD2 is untestable without DNA. CDR1 is MGHRA, CDR2 YSYEKL, per germline. The CDR3 is made up of 15 amino acids.

The chain employs TRBV29-1 and TRBJ2-3; there is no DNA to check the TCRdb D call of TRBD1. This CDR3 contains 16 residues. CDR1 SQVTM and CDR2 ANQGSEA come from the germline V gene. CDR3: CSARAPGQWDDYTQYF.

The chain links TRBV5-1 to TRBJ2-5; TCRdb names TRBD1, which stays unverified in the absence of DNA. In germline, CDR1 is SGHRS, CDR2 YFSETQ. The CDR3 has 15 residues. CDR3 sequence: CASSYRDGRRETQYF.

This chain joins TRBV29-1 and TRBJ2-2. Looked up from germline, CDR1 is SQVTM and CDR2 is ANQGSEA. The CDR3 has 13 amino acids. CDR3 sequence: CSVEVTNTEELFF.

The chain is built from TRBV11-2 and TRBJ2-7; TCRdb proposes TRBD1, but this gene call is untestable without DNA. The CDR3 extends over 14 amino acids. Germline values: CDR1 SGHAT, CDR2 FQNNGV. The CDR3 loop is CASTYFESGDEQYF.

V is TRBV6-1 and J is TRBJ2-1; the TCRdb call, TRBD1, lacks DNA for checking. CDR3 length: 11 amino acids. Germline CDR1 reads MNHNS; CDR2 reads SASEGT. This CDR3 is CASRGHLEQFF.

The chain uses TRBV5-6 and TRBJ2-1; checking the TCRdb D call of TRBD1 is not possible without DNA. CDR3 length: 16 amino acids. CDR1 is SGHDT and CDR2 is YYEEEE in the germline V gene. The CDR3 region is CASTLARGRLGNEQFF.

The rearrangement uses TRBV3-1 and TRBJ2-7; TCRdb's D call of TRBD2 is untestable without DNA. The V gene's germline CDR1 is LGHDT and CDR2 YNNKEL (reference sequence). The CDR3 runs to 17 residues. CDR3 in amino acids: CASSHHTGEGGDYEQYF.

V and J are TRBV29-1 and TRBJ2-2; the TCRdb D gene call, TRBD2, has no DNA to confirm it. CDR3 length: 14 amino acids. In germline, CDR1 is SQVTM, CDR2 ANQGSEA. The CDR3 region is CSVRLAEYTGELFF.

V and J are TRBV7-2 and TRBJ2-7; the D call from TCRdb, TRBD1, cannot be confirmed without DNA. The CDR3 is 15 amino acids. Germline CDR1 and CDR2: SGHTA and FQGNSA. CDR3 loop: CASSLGAGTPYEQYF.

The chain employs TRBV28 and TRBJ1-5; TCRdb names TRBD1, which stays unverified in the absence of DNA. Germline V gene lookup returns CDR1 MDHEN and CDR2 SYDVKM. The CDR3 loop spans 16 amino acids. CDR3 in amino acids: CASTRDRVYSNQPQHF.

V usage is TRBV12-3 or TRBV12-4 and J usage is TRBJ2-7; TCRdb proposes TRBD1, but this gene call is untestable without DNA. The CDR3 is 15 residues long. Here the CDR3 reads CASSPGRRTSYEQYF.

V usage is TRBV15 and J usage is TRBJ1-1; TCRdb names TRBD1, which stays unverified in the absence of DNA. The CDR3 sequence is 15 residues long. Germline assignment: CDR1 LNHNV and CDR2 YYDKDF (reference sequence). CDR3 sequence reads: CATSPRGQELAEAFF.

This chain uses TRBV29-1 with TRBJ1-5; there is no DNA to check the TCRdb D call of TRBD1. This CDR3 comprises 12 residues. CDR1 and CDR2 from the germline V gene are SQVTM and ANQGSEA. The chain's CDR3 is CSVGQYNQPQHF.

The rearrangement joins TRBV20-1 to TRBJ2-1; TCRdb picks TRBD2, but there is no DNA to check that call. The CDR3 consists of 17 residues. Germline lookup yields CDR1 DFQATT and CDR2 SNEGSKA (reference sequence). The CDR3 sequence is CSASLEAGVMFLNEEFF.

V is TRBV4-1 and J is TRBJ2-2; TCRdb indicates TRBD2, and absent DNA this call remains unverified. This CDR3 contains 18 residues. Germline V CDR1 and CDR2: MGHRA, YSYEKL. CDR3 residues: CASSQEGTSGGWGGELFF.

This chain links TRBV29-1 with TRBJ2-1; TCRdb picks TRBD2, but there is no DNA to check that call. This CDR3 is built from 16 residues. Germline lookup yields CDR1 SQVTM and CDR2 ANQGSEA. CDR3 in amino acids: CSVEGQGLAGYNEQFF.

The chain couples TRBV29-1 to TRBJ1-2. This CDR3 spans 13 amino acids. Germline V lookup: CDR1 SQVTM, CDR2 ANQGSEA. CDR3 region: CSVRGGLHYGYTF.

The V gene is TRBV28, the J gene TRBJ2-1. Germline lookup yields CDR1 MDHEN and CDR2 SYDVKM. CDR3 length equals 14 residues. The CDR3 here is CASSLSQGWDEQFF.

The V gene is TRBV7-9, the J gene TRBJ2-1; TCRdb lists TRBD2, though no DNA is available to test this call. The CDR3 loop spans 15 amino acids. Germline V gene data show CDR1 as SEHNR and CDR2 as FQNEAQ (reference sequence). CDR3 loop: CASSPPVPSYNEQFF.

The V gene is TRBV12-3 or TRBV12-4, the J gene TRBJ1-1; checking the TCRdb D call of TRBD1 is not possible without DNA. The CDR3 contains 18 residues. The CDR3 loop reads CASRNLSPGTGMNTEAFF.

This rearrangement joins TRBV14 to TRBJ2-1; the D gene TCRdb calls, TRBD2, cannot be checked with no DNA. The CDR3 consists of 15 residues. CDR1 and CDR2 (germline): SGHDN, FVKESK. CDR3 sequence reads: CASSPKVSGGDEQFF.

This chain uses TRBV7-9 with TRBJ2-1. The CDR3 has 15 residues. CDR1 is SEHNR and CDR2 is FQNEAQ in the germline V gene (reference sequence). CDR3 in amino acids: CASSLTVSPDNEQFF.

J is TRBJ1-2 and V is TRBV12-3 or TRBV12-4; there is no DNA to check the TCRdb D call of TRBD1. The length of the CDR3 is 12 residues. The CDR3 protein is CASSGDRAGYTF.

This sequence joins TRBV28 and TRBJ1-1; without DNA, the TCRdb call of TRBD1 cannot be checked. CDR3 length equals 12 residues. Germline values: CDR1 MDHEN, CDR2 SYDVKM. CDR3 in amino acids: CASKRQGTEAFF.

The CDR3 is CASSLGGRTDTQYF. The V gene is TRBV28, the J gene TRBJ2-3; absent DNA, TCRdb's TRBD1 call cannot be checked. The CDR3 is 14 residues long. From germline, CDR1 is MDHEN and CDR2 SYDVKM.

The chain links TRBV6-5 to TRBJ2-2; TCRdb's D gene call, TRBD2, goes unchecked for lack of DNA. CDR1 and CDR2 from the germline V gene are MNHEY and SVGAGI. This CDR3 is 13 amino acids long. The CDR3 spells CASSYYGGGELFF.

The chain carries TRBV27 and TRBJ1-5; TCRdb lists TRBD1, though no DNA is available to test this call. CDR1 and CDR2 (germline): MNHEY, SMNVEV (reference sequence). The CDR3 runs 14 residues. CDR3 sequence: CASSFQGGNQPQHF.